These T cell receptor beta chains were read from a single sample in a study of shared clonotypes between healthy human individuals. TCRdb keeps only in-frame clones here, not all; method: immunoSEQ multiplex PCR. The sample records 470,000 or so clones, more than 75% being singletons. The sequencing input was PBMCs. The source of these receptors is a woman aged 40 to 55 in good health. Some clones in this sample may be carry-over from other donors' samples. CDR3s include the opening cysteine and the closing phenylalanine or tryptophan. D genes are given only for firm matches. Size is omitted from some rows. Given values are once, few, many or a class for expanded clones.

abundance,j_gene,v_gene,d_gene,CDR3nt,CDR3aa
once,TRBJ2-7,TRBV5-4,TRBD2,TGTGCCAGCAGCCCCATTGGGATAGCGGGAGGGCACGAGCAGTACTTC,CASSPIGIAGGHEQYF
NA,TRBJ2-5,TRBV18,NA,TGTGCCAGCTCACGGGCTTTAGACCAAGAGACCCAGTACTTC,CASSRALDQETQYF
NA,TRBJ2-5,TRBV30,NA,TGTGCCTGGAGTGTATGGCTGGGGCCCCCCCAAGAGACCCAGTACTTC,CAWSVWLGPPQETQYF
NA,TRBJ1-2,TRBV30,NA,TGTGCCTGGAGTATCCTCGCGTCGGGGGGAGGCTACACCTTC,CAWSILASGGGYTF
NA,TRBJ1-2,TRBV6-4,TRBD1,TGTGCCAGCAGTGACTCGGACAGGTCCTATGGCTACACCTTC,CASSDSDRSYGYTF
NA,TRBJ1-2,TRBV2,NA,TGTGCCAGCGGAGGTCTACAGGGTAGCAACTATGGCTACACCTTC,CASGGLQGSNYGYTF
NA,TRBJ2-3,TRBV21-1,NA,TGTGCCCTAAAGCGGGAGGGCCAAACGGGATTAGATACGCAGTATTTT,CALKREGQTGLDTQYF
NA,TRBJ1-3,TRBV9,TRBD1,TGTGCCAGCAACCAGGGGGCAAGAAACACCATATATTTT,CASNQGARNTIYF
NA,TRBJ2-3,TRBV5-4,TRBD1,TGTGCCAGCAGGGGCGGGACAGGGATAACAGATACGCAGTATTTT,CASRGGTGITDTQYF
NA,TRBJ2-7,TRBV12-1,NA,TGTGCCAGCAGCGCCCGACTAGCGGGAGGATACGAGCAGTACTTC,CASSARLAGGYEQYF
once,TRBJ2-7,TRBV6-6,NA,TGTGCCAGCAGTTCTGACAGAGCCTACGAGCAGTACTTC,CASSSDRAYEQYF
NA,TRBJ1-5,TRBV28,NA,TGTGCCAGCCCCCCCCCAGGGGCCCGCAATCAGCCCCAGCATTTT,CASPPPGARNQPQHF
NA,TRBJ1-1,TRBV28,TRBD1,TGTGCCAGCAGTGTACCGGGACAGGGTTACACTGAAGCTTTCTTT,CASSVPGQGYTEAFF
once,TRBJ2-2,TRBV28,NA,TGTGCCAGCAGATGGACTTCAGCGAACACCGGGGAGCTGTTTTTT,CASRWTSANTGELFF
few,TRBJ2-3,TRBV25-1,NA,TGTGCCAGCGGAGACCCGGTTCAACCAGATACGCAGTATTTT,CASGDPVQPDTQYF
NA,TRBJ1-6,TRBV11-1,NA,TGTGCCAGCAGCTTACACGCCTCACCCCTCCACTTT,CASSLHASPLHF
NA,TRBJ1-2,TRBV2,NA,TGTGCCAGCAGTGAAGGGGCCAGGGGTGGTATCTACACCTTC,CASSEGARGGIYTF
once,TRBJ2-7,TRBV6-6,NA,TGTGCCAGTAAGGGGATCGAGCCCTACGAGCAGTACTTC,CASKGIEPYEQYF
few,TRBJ1-1,TRBV18,NA,TGTGCCAGCTCACCCATGAACACTGAAGCTTTCTTT,CASSPMNTEAFF
NA,TRBJ2-2,TRBV13,NA,TGTGCCAGCAGCTCGAGGGGTACCGGGGAGCTGTTTTTT,CASSSRGTGELFF
NA,TRBJ2-7,TRBV7-9,TRBD1,TGTGCCAGCAGCTTCTCGGGACAGGGAGGCTACGAGCAGTACTTC,CASSFSGQGGYEQYF
NA,TRBJ2-7,TRBV27,NA,TGTGCCAGCGTGGGGCCAGGGGTCGAGCAGTACTTC,CASVGPGVEQYF
NA,TRBJ1-1,TRBV18,NA,TGTGCCAGCTCATCGAGGTACAAAACGGGGGACACTGAAGCTTTCTTT,CASSSRYKTGDTEAFF
once,TRBJ2-7,TRBV6-5,TRBD2,TGTGCCAGCCGACCGATAGCGGGAGGGGTTTACGAGCAGTACTTC,CASRPIAGGVYEQYF
once,TRBJ1-1,TRBV5-8,TRBD1,TGTGCCAGCAGCCTTCGACAGGGGGCCTCCATGAACACTGAAGCTTTCTTT,CASSLRQGASMNTEAFF
NA,TRBJ2-7,TRBV18,TRBD1,TGTGCCAGCTCACCACCGTCAGGGGGCTTGGGCGAGCAGTACTTC,CASSPPSGGLGEQYF
NA,TRBJ2-1,TRBV9,TRBD1,TGTGCCAGCAGCGCCGGGACAGGGGTAGTGAATGAGCAGTTCTTC,CASSAGTGVVNEQFF
many,TRBJ2-1,TRBV6-6,NA,TGTGCCAGCACCTTAATAAGGGGATCGGATGAGCAGTTCTTC,CASTLIRGSDEQFF
NA,TRBJ1-1,TRBV6-5,NA,TGTGCCAGCAGCCGGAACGTTATGAACACTGAAGCTTTCTTT,CASSRNVMNTEAFF